This note documents a single T cell receptor (beta chain) sequence. This table comes from immunoSEQ multiplex PCR, and its TCRdb copy is limited to in-frame clones, with some not included. Altogether over 300,000 clones are present, around 80% being singletons, with the ten largest covering around 1.2%. The source of the sample is a study of blood T cell repertoires in COVID-19. Study in general: T cells, B-cell-depleted T cells, or PBMCs supplied cDNA or gDNA.

The source material was peripheral blood. This TCR derives from a woman aged 45-65 years with acute or convalescent COVID-19.

The DNA for the CDR3 is TGTGCCAGCAGTTACCTCTCAGGGGGATTCTATGGCTACACCTTC. Its protein is CASSYLSGGFYGYTF. This chain uses TRBV6-5 with TRBJ1-2; 7 nucleotides align to TRBD1. CDR1 is MNHEY and CDR2 is SVGAGI in the germline V gene. The CDR3 has 15 amino acids. Trimming at V came to 2 bases and at J to 4 bases, leaving 7 bases not matched to a gene.